One T cell receptor (beta chain) is described in this entry. This sample was included in a study of blood T cell repertoires in COVID-19. Study in general: Sites in the United States, Italy and Spain provided acute and convalescent COVID-19 samples. In each case, the material was cDNA or gDNA derived from T cells, B-cell-depleted T cells, or PBMCs.

Germline V gene lookup returns CDR1 ENHRY and CDR2 SYGVKD. The CDR3 covers 13 residues. V shed 8 bases and J 1 base; nucleotides not matched to a gene: 0. Original processing methods: Nucleated cell number was recorded as an estimate derived from reference gene primer amplification. This table comes from immunoSEQ multiplex PCR, and its TCRdb copy is limited to in-frame clones, with some not included. Clone size and the V and J calls come from that table; the DNA yielded D and trimming. The sample comprises roughly 120,000 clones, about 81% of which are singletons, and 6.5% to 10% rests with the top ten.

This clonotype was sampled from a man in his 70s with acute or convalescent COVID-19. What was sequenced was peripheral blood. V gene TRBV10-3 combines with J gene TRBJ2-2; TRBD1 aligns across 8 bases. CDR3 sequence (DNA): TGTGCCATCGGGACAGGGAACACCGGGGAGCTGTTTTTT. Its translation is CAIGTGNTGELFF.